The sequence of this T cell receptor (beta chain) was determined in a study of CD8+ T cells in alopecia areata. The CDR3 is 12 residues long. Trimming removed 0 bases at V and 5 bases at J, with 5 bases between. Germline CDR1 and CDR2: PRHDT and FYEKMQ (reference sequence). Sample treatment: oral pan-JAK inhibitor, 5-10 mg twice daily. TCR sequencing used cDNA made by reverse transcription of extracted RNA. Sequenced by immunoSEQ multiplex PCR; TCRdb stores in-frame clones only, minus some. In the table there are 190,000 or so clones, roughly 53% of which are singletons. This clonotype originated in a human donor with alopecia areata. J is TRBJ2-7 and V is TRBV13; D perhaps matches TRBD2 (5 bases). This specimen was CD8+ T cells sorted from blood, taken at week 24, from a patient treated with tofacitinib. The CDR3 sequence is CASSLGGNEQYF. CDR3 DNA sequence: TGTGCCAGCAGCTTAGGCGGGAACGAGCAGTACTTC.